The text below deals with one T cell receptor beta chain. The data derive from a study of blood T cell repertoires in COVID-19. In the study overall: The United States, Italy and Spain supplied acute and convalescent COVID-19 samples.

Germline CDR1 reads LGHNA; CDR2 reads YNFKEQ. This CDR3 contains 17 residues. With V trimmed by 0 bases and J by 10 bases, 17 bases remained unmatched. Source study methods: Reference gene primer amplification in the assay estimated nucleated cell counts. Produced via immunoSEQ multiplex PCR; TCRdb's table is partial and in-frame only. The DNA gave D and trimming, while V, J and clone size come from that table. Of 250,000 to 350,000 clones detected, around 86% appear once; the ten largest clones hold roughly 0.92%. The gene calls are TRBV4-2 and TRBJ1-1; TRBD1 matches 7 bases. Sample: peripheral blood. The clonotype originates from a woman aged 40 to 55 who had recovered from COVID-19. This chain's CDR3 is CASSQDGAGGQFGGAFF. Written as DNA, the CDR3 is TGTGCCAGCAGCCAAGATGGAGCAGGGGGTCAATTCGGCGGAGCTTTCTTT.